This T cell receptor (beta chain) was identified in a study of tumor-infiltrating lymphocytes in primary liver carcinoma. Study in general: Patients, male and female, were 30 to 69 years old. Staged T1-T3 N0M0, the tumors had sizes that ranged from 4.2 to 10 cm across.

This CDR3 has 19 amino acids. Germline CDR1 MNHEY, CDR2 SVGAGI. Unsorted bulk tissue, about 19-31 mg of it, served as the source for co-extraction of RNA and DNA. Concerning this clonotype: An end of the junction differs from the germline gene, which may be a read error.

Starting from 450 to 500 ng of total RNA, TCR beta cDNA was produced with a primer in the constant region. Libraries for TCR beta were built through three nested multiplex PCR rounds, which together made up a slightly modified ARM-PCR procedure. The first two PCR rounds used TRBV1-TRBV30 forward primers with a C-beta reverse primer, roughly 11 cycles each. TCRdb analysed the multiplex PCR reads with MiXCR anew, one entry per CDR3 protein. The table shows 40,000 or so distinct CDR3 sequences, with roughly 80% occurring only once. The genes are TRBV6-5 and TRBJ2-6, with 11 bases identical to TRBD2. Input material: tumor-adjacent normal liver tissue. This receptor was obtained from a man aged 40-49 years with primary liver carcinoma and hepatitis B virus infection. Here the CDR3 reads CATSSSRTSGYSGVNVLTF. The CDR3 nucleotides read TGTGCCACCAGTTCGTCCAGGACTAGCGGGTATTCTGGGGTCAACGTCCTGACTTTC.